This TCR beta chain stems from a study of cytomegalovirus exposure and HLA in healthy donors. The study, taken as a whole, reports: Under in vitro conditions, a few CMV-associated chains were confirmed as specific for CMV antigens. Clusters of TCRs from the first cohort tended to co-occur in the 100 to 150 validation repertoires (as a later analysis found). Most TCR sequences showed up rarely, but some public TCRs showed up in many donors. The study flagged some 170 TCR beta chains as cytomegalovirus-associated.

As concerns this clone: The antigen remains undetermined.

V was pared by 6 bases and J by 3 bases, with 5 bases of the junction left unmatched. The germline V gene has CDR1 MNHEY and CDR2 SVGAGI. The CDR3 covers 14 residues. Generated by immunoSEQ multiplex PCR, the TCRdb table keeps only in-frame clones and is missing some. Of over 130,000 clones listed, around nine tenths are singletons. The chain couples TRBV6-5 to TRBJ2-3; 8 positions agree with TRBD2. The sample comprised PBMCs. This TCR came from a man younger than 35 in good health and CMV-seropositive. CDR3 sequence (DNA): TGTGCCAGCAGCCCCGGGGGGGAAACAGATACGCAGTATTTT. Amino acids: CASSPGGETDTQYF.